Following are 27 T cell receptor beta chains from one sample sequenced in a study of radiation and T cells in renal cell carcinoma. Libraries were prepared by immunoSEQ multiplex PCR; TCRdb keeps only in-frame clonotypes and omits some of them. This sample carries 110,000 to 150,000 clones, 70% to 90% of them seen once, and the ten largest clones take about 12%. The time point here: baseline pretreatment blood. The sample's treatment: 15 Gy SBRT to primary tumor, nephrectomy 4 weeks later. The sequences come from blood, collected from a patient whose treatment included radiotherapy and nephrectomy. The receptor source for this set is a woman in her forties or fifties with renal cell carcinoma.

The V call is TRBV9, the J call TRBJ1-2, with D possibly matching TRBD1 (5 bases). The CDR3 has 15 residues. V was clipped by 0 bases and J by 5 bases, with 14 bases between them. Germline CDR1 SGDLS, CDR2 YYNGEE. The CDR3 protein is CASSVGVGVGYGYTF. The CDR3 DNA sequence: TGTGCCAGCAGCGTAGGGGTAGGGGTAGGGTATGGCTACACCTTC.

V is TRBV2 and J is TRBJ2-5; D may match TRBD1 or TRBD2 (5 bases each). Trimming left V 6 bases short and J 2 bases short, with 22 bases between. In germline, CDR1 is SNHLY, CDR2 FYNNEI. The CDR3 has 17 amino acids. The chain's CDR3 is CASSPGWGMERQETQYF. The CDR3 DNA reads TGTGCCAGCAGCCCGGGTTGGGGGATGGAAAGGCAAGAGACCCAGTACTTC.

Regarding this clone: Distinct nucleotide sequences in the sample also encode this CDR3. V and J are TRBV5-4 and TRBJ1-1; D unresolved. The CDR3 contains 11 residues. Trimming removed 1 base at V and 2 bases at J, with 0 bases between. The V gene's germline CDR1 is SGHNT and CDR2 YYREEE (reference sequence). The CDR3 protein is CASSLNTEAFF. The DNA for the CDR3 is TGTGCCAGCAGCTTGAACACTGAAGCTTTCTTT.

The V and J genes are TRBV10-3 and TRBJ1-2; 12 nucleotides agree with TRBD1. CDR1 is ENHRY and CDR2 is SYGVKD in the germline V gene. CDR3 length: 17 residues. V trimming: 2 bases; J trimming: 8 bases; junction bases outside the gene matches: 12. CDR3: CAISEGPGQGASGGYTF. In DNA, the CDR3 is TGTGCCATCAGTGAGGGACCGGGACAGGGGGCGTCTGGAGGCTACACCTTC.

CDR3 nucleotide sequence: TGTGCCAGCAGTTACACCCAGTTGGGACAGCCCTACGAGCAGTACTTC. This codes for CASSYTQLGQPYEQYF. The gene calls are TRBV6-5 and TRBJ2-7; 7 bases map to TRBD1. The germline gives CDR1 MNHEY, CDR2 SVGAGI. After removal of 2 bases from V and 2 bases from J, the junction contained 9 bases not matched to a gene. CDR3 size: 16 residues.

The gene calls are TRBV7-9 and TRBJ2-1; D may be TRBD2 (5 bases). V gave up 0 bases and J gave up 7 bases, with 10 bases separating them. This CDR3 has 14 residues. Germline CDR1 is SEHNR and CDR2 is FQNEAQ (reference sequence). This chain's CDR3 is CASSLAGLSNEQFF. The CDR3 DNA follows: TGTGCCAGCAGCTTAGCCGGACTCTCAAATGAGCAGTTCTTC.

The chain recombines TRBV2 with TRBJ2-3, with D unresolved. Germline CDR1 is SNHLY and CDR2 is FYNNEI. The length of the CDR3 is 14 residues. Trimming stripped 5 bases from V and 0 bases from J, with 9 bases between. CDR3 DNA sequence: TGTGCCAGCAGTTACAGTCATAGCACAGATACGCAGTATTTT. It translates to CASSYSHSTDTQYF.

The chain employs TRBV7-9 and TRBJ2-5; 10 bases align to TRBD1. Trimming cost V 2 bases and J 12 bases; bases outside gene matches: 3. This CDR3 region has 12 residues. Per the germline V gene, CDR1 is SEHNR and CDR2 is FQNEAQ (reference sequence). DNA of the CDR3: TGTGCCAGCAGCTTACAGGACAGGGGGGAGTACTTC. It codes for CASSLQDRGEYF. The complete variable domain, with remaining parts taken from reference TRBV7-9 and TRBJ2-5, reads DTGVSQNPRHKITKRGQNVTFRCDPISEHNRLYWYRQTLGQGPEFLTYFQNEAQLEKSRLLSDRFSAERPKGSFSTLEIQRTEQGDSAMYLCASSLQDRGEYFGPGTRLLVL.

In the case of this clone: The same CDR3 is also encoded by other DNA sequences in this sample. This chain links TRBV25-1 with TRBJ1-1; perhaps TRBD1 as D (5 bases). This CDR3 has 13 amino acids. Germline CDR1 and CDR2: MGHDK and SYGVNS. V lost 6 bases, J lost 2 bases, and 10 bases lay in between. CDR3 loop: CASRSTGNTEAFF. In nucleotides, the CDR3 is TGTGCCAGCAGATCCACAGGAAACACTGAAGCTTTCTTT.

The genes are TRBV13 and TRBJ2-7; 10 bases agree with TRBD1. Germline V gene sequence: CDR1 PRHDT, CDR2 FYEKMQ (reference sequence). The V and J ends lost 4 bases and 5 bases, in that order; junction bases with no gene match: 5. The CDR3 extends over 14 amino acids. CDR3 sequence: CASSWRQGANEQYF. The DNA of the CDR3 is TGTGCCAGCAGCTGGCGACAGGGGGCGAACGAGCAGTACTTC.

The rearrangement links TRBV12-5 to TRBJ2-3, with 9 bases that match TRBD2. J lost 2 bases, V lost 8 bases, and 5 bases had no gene match. The CDR3 contains 14 residues. Germline-derived CDR1 and CDR2 are LGHNT and FRNRAP. CDR3 region: CASQPSGATDTQYF. Here the CDR3 DNA reads TGTGCTAGTCAGCCTAGCGGGGCCACAGATACGCAGTATTTT.

The gene calls are TRBV29-1 and TRBJ2-3, with D possibly matching TRBD2 (5 bases). The germline CDR1 and CDR2 sequences are SQVTM and ANQGSEA. This CDR3 is built from 12 residues. Trimming stripped 4 bases from V and 1 base from J, with 6 bases between. CDR3 nucleotide sequence: TGCAGCGTTGTGGAGGGCACAGATACGCAGTATTTT. It is translated as CSVVEGTDTQYF.

This clone was observed a single time. The chain employs TRBV15 and TRBJ1-5; 7 bases map to TRBD1. The germline V gene encodes CDR1 LNHNV and CDR2 YYDKDF (reference sequence). The trim removed 5 bases at V and 6 bases at J, leaving 10 bases unmatched. The CDR3 runs to 15 residues. The CDR3 here is CATSGTTGAAQPQHF. The CDR3 DNA follows: TGTGCCACCAGCGGAACCACAGGGGCCGCTCAGCCCCAGCATTTT. The complete variable domain, with remaining parts taken from reference TRBV15 and TRBJ1-5, reads DAMVIQNPRYQVTQFGKPVTLSCSQTLNHNVMYWYQQKSSQAPKLLFHYYDKDFNNEADTPDNFQSRRPNTSFCFLDIRSPGLGDTAMYLCATSGTTGAAQPQHFGDGTRLSIL.

V is TRBV5-8 and J is TRBJ1-1, with 7 bases lining up with TRBD1. This CDR3 comprises 14 residues. The germline CDR1 and CDR2 sequences are SGHTS and YDEGEE. V lost 2 bases, J lost 3 bases, and 4 bases stayed unmatched. The chain's CDR3 is CASSLQGPDTEAFF. The CDR3 DNA reads TGTGCCAGCAGCTTACAGGGGCCAGACACTGAAGCTTTCTTT.

The chain is built from TRBV7-6 and TRBJ1-2; 7 bases are a match to TRBD1. There are 13 residues in the CDR3. Germline V lookup: CDR1 SGHVS, CDR2 FNYEAQ. With 1 base clipped from V and 10 bases from J, the junction kept 6 bases outside the gene matches. CDR3 in DNA: TGTGCCAGCAGCTTAGTATTCGGACAGGACTACACCTTC. Amino acids: CASSLVFGQDYTF.

Here the CDR3 DNA reads TGTGCCACCAGCAGAGATCTACGGGGGTATGGCTACACCTTC. Amino acids: CATSRDLRGYGYTF. The gene calls are TRBV15 and TRBJ1-2; weak D call: TRBD1 (5 bases). Trimming removed 0 bases at V and 5 bases at J, with 10 bases between. The CDR3 has 14 residues. The germline CDR1 and CDR2 sequences are LNHNV and YYDKDF (reference sequence).

V is TRBV2 and J is TRBJ2-1; D gene unclear. This CDR3 spans 11 amino acids. V lost 3 bases and J lost 15, with 12 bases in between. The germline gives CDR1 SNHLY, CDR2 FYNNEI. CDR3 sequence reads: CASSENVSRFF. CDR3 nucleotide sequence: TGTGCCAGCAGTGAGAATGTTAGTCGGTTCTTC.

This sequence joins TRBV11-2 and TRBJ2-1; 12 nucleotides match TRBD1. The CDR3 loop spans 16 amino acids. The germline V gene encodes CDR1 SGHAT and CDR2 FQNNGV. V was pared by 4 bases and J by 9 bases, with 10 bases of the junction left unmatched. The CDR3 region has the DNA TGTGCCAGCAGCTCGCAACTTGGGACAGGGGGCGTTGAGCAGTTCTTC. Translating gives CASSSQLGTGGVEQFF.

V and J are TRBV5-4 and TRBJ1-2, with no clear D. Germline-derived CDR1 and CDR2 are SGHNT and YYREEE (reference sequence). Trimming left V 0 bases short and J 7 bases short, with 22 bases between. The CDR3 sequence is 17 residues long. The CDR3 sequence: CASSLERFGVGSAGYTF. CDR3 nucleotides: TGTGCCAGCAGCTTGGAGCGTTTCGGGGTTGGATCCGCTGGCTACACCTTC.

CDR3 residues: CASSGVGAWNQPQHF. The CDR3 coding sequence is TGTGCCAGCAGTGGAGTGGGGGCATGGAATCAGCCCCAGCATTTT. The chain combines TRBV2 with TRBJ1-5; D is perhaps TRBD1 (6 bases). Per the germline V gene, CDR1 is SNHLY and CDR2 is FYNNEI. Trimming stripped 4 bases from V and 4 bases from J, with 14 bases between. CDR3 size: 15 residues.

The chain uses TRBV5-8 and TRBJ2-7, with D perhaps given as TRBD1 or TRBD2 (5 bases each). The germline gives CDR1 SGHTS, CDR2 YDEGEE. V was trimmed by 3 bases and J by 5 bases, leaving 15 bases between them. The CDR3 extends over 14 amino acids. The CDR3, as DNA: TGTGCCAGCAGCTCAATTTCCAGGGAGAACGAGCAGTACTTC. Translating it yields CASSSISRENEQYF.

The CDR3 sequence is CASSPGGGGVAFF. CDR3 nucleotides: TGTGCCAGCAGTCCCGGGGGGGGAGGAGTAGCTTTCTTT. The V call is TRBV6-6, the J call TRBJ1-1; TRBD1 is a possible D gene (5 bases). Trimming removed 5 bases at V and 10 bases at J, with 17 bases between. The CDR3 has 13 amino acids. Germline CDR1 MNHNY, CDR2 SVGAGI (reference sequence).

This sequence joins TRBV19 and TRBJ1-2; D not certain. Trimming stripped 5 bases from V and 2 bases from J, with 12 bases between. CDR1 and CDR2 (germline): LNHDA, SQIVND (reference sequence). The CDR3 loop spans 14 amino acids. The CDR3 is CASSLQETNYGYTF. The CDR3 nucleotides are TGTGCCAGTAGTCTCCAGGAGACGAACTATGGCTACACCTTC.

The V gene is TRBV6-6, the J gene TRBJ1-4, with D possibly being TRBD1 (6 bases). Between the trimmed V and J ends, which lost 5 bases and 8 bases, there was a span of 15 bases. The CDR3 spans 14 residues. CDR1 is MNHNY, CDR2 SVGAGI, per germline (reference sequence). CDR3 protein: CASSTGAGDEKLFF. DNA of the CDR3: TGTGCCAGCAGTACCGGCGCAGGGGACGAAAAACTGTTTTTT.

The rearrangement joins TRBV16 to TRBJ1-2; D remains ambiguous. With 4 bases removed from V and 5 bases from J, the gap between germline ends came to 11 bases. The CDR3 consists of 13 residues. Germline CDR1 reads KGHSY; CDR2 reads FQNENV. CDR3 DNA: TGTGCCAGCAGCCCCCGACAACTGTATGGCTACACCTTC. Its protein is CASSPRQLYGYTF.

In this sample, this clone turned up a few times. The chain joins TRBV19 to TRBJ1-1; unclear D gene. The CDR3 totals 12 residues. Trimming removed 5 bases from V and 2 bases from J, with 6 bases in between. Germline V CDR1 and CDR2: LNHDA, SQIVND (reference sequence). CDR3 sequence (DNA): TGTGCCAGTAGTCTCTACAACACTGAAGCTTTCTTT. Protein product: CASSLYNTEAFF.

This clone was seen more than once but under ten times. The genes are TRBV5-1 and TRBJ1-2, with D tentatively TRBD1 (6 bases). The CDR3 length is 13 residues. The germline gives CDR1 SGHRS, CDR2 YFSETQ. The germline V and J ends were trimmed by 2 bases and 7 bases, with 12 bases remaining between them. The CDR3 loop is CASSLAGRGGYTF. In DNA form, the CDR3 reads TGCGCCAGCAGCTTAGCAGGCAGGGGTGGCTACACCTTC.